A single sample gave rise to the 26 T cell receptor beta chains below, sequenced in a study of T cell changes during pregnancy in multiple sclerosis. TCRdb's table, derived via immunoSEQ multiplex PCR, lists solely in-frame clones and lacks some. Of roughly 110,000 clones in the sample, roughly 92% were seen once. The sample here was peripheral blood, taken after pregnancy. The receptors originated from a female donor with multiple sclerosis, enrolled in a pregnancy study.

This rearrangement joins TRBV5-4 to TRBJ2-5; D is perhaps TRBD2 (5 bases). Germline CDR1 SGHNT, CDR2 YYREEE (reference sequence). V dropped 3 bases and J dropped 1 base, with 13 bases sitting between them. This CDR3 comprises 15 residues. Here the CDR3 DNA reads TGTGCCAGCAGCTCGGACCTAGCTGGCCAAGAGACCCAGTACTTC. This translates into CASSSDLAGQETQYF.

The genes are TRBV28 and TRBJ1-2, with TRBD1 as a possible D gene (5 bases). The ends were cut back, 5 bases at V and 7 bases at J, with 11 bases in the middle. The germline V gene has CDR1 MDHEN and CDR2 SYDVKM. The CDR3 extends over 12 amino acids. The CDR3 nucleotides are TGTGCCAGCAGTCGTCGGACATCTGGCTACACCTTC. It encodes CASSRRTSGYTF.

The CDR3 DNA follows: TGTGCCAGCAGCCAAGAGGGGGGGACCAACACCGGGGAGCTGTTTTTT. It is translated as CASSQEGGTNTGELFF. J is TRBJ2-2 and V is TRBV4-2, with TRBD2 identical over 7 bases. The CDR3 loop spans 16 amino acids. CDR1 and CDR2 (germline): LGHNA, YNFKEQ. Germline trimming cut 0 bases from V and 2 bases from J; bases unmatched to any gene: 3.

This clone has a single count. V and J are TRBV14 and TRBJ2-3, with D tentatively TRBD2 (6 bases). The CDR3 is 16 residues long. Germline loops: CDR1 SGHDN, CDR2 FVKESK. Trimming removed 3 bases at V and 1 base at J, with 14 bases between. CDR3 loop: CASSQGSGLGTDTQYF. The CDR3 coding sequence is TGTGCCAGCAGCCAGGGTTCGGGACTGGGCACAGATACGCAGTATTTT.

This clone was detected only a few times. The J gene is TRBJ2-2, the V gene TRBV2; 7 nucleotides match TRBD1. The CDR3 is 13 amino acids. The junction had 9 bases not matched to a gene; V was cut back by 10 bases and J by 7 bases. CDR1 is SNHLY and CDR2 is FYNNEI in the germline V gene. The CDR3 bases are TGTGCCATGAACCCGGGACAGATCGGGGAGCTGTTTTTT. Encoded protein: CAMNPGQIGELFF.

This chain connects TRBV28 to TRBJ1-5, with D possibly matching TRBD1 (6 bases). CDR3 length equals 14 residues. Trimming stripped 2 bases from V and 5 bases from J, with 10 bases between. Germline V lookup: CDR1 MDHEN, CDR2 SYDVKM. The CDR3 is CASSLGWGHQPQHF. The CDR3 DNA sequence: TGTGCCAGCAGTTTAGGTTGGGGGCATCAGCCCCAGCATTTT.

J is TRBJ2-1 and V is TRBV5-1; 8 bases are a match to TRBD2. This CDR3 comprises 17 residues. V lost 2 bases to trimming and J lost 1 base; unmatched junction nucleotides: 8. CDR1 and CDR2 (germline): SGHRS, YFSETQ. The CDR3 loop reads CASSFIAGPRSYNEQFF. CDR3 DNA sequence: TGCGCCAGCAGCTTCATAGCGGGACCACGATCCTACAATGAGCAGTTCTTC. The whole variable domain, filled in from reference TRBV5-1 and TRBJ2-1, reads KAGVTQTPRYLIKTRGQQVTLSCSPISGHRSVSWYQQTPGQGLQFLFEYFSETQRNKGNFPGRFSGRQFSNSRSEMNVSTLELGDSALYLCASSFIAGPRSYNEQFFGPGTRLTVL.

This clone is judged medium-sized (0.01 to 0.1%). Here the CDR3 DNA reads TGTGCCAGCAGTTTTGGAGGTCCCCTAGGTGGCTACACCTTC. Translation gives CASSFGGPLGGYTF. This chain links TRBV28 with TRBJ1-2; the D is unclear. Trimming took off 3 bases at V and 7 bases at J, with 15 bases between the two ends. In germline, CDR1 is MDHEN, CDR2 SYDVKM. The CDR3 has 14 amino acids.

The chain recombines TRBV6-1 with TRBJ1-3; D may be TRBD1 (5 bases). The CDR3 is 17 residues long. Germline assignment: CDR1 MNHNS and CDR2 SASEGT. Trimming removed 1 base at V and 5 bases at J, with 18 bases between. DNA for the CDR3: TGTGCCAGCAGTGAAGGTCGGACGGCACGACAGCGAAACACCATATATTTT. This translates into CASSEGRTARQRNTIYF.

The V gene is TRBV27, the J gene TRBJ2-7; D possibly corresponds to TRBD2 (7 bases). CDR3 length: 14 residues. V lost 6 bases to trimming and J lost 2 bases, with 14 bases between them. The germline gives CDR1 MNHEY, CDR2 SMNVEV (reference sequence). The chain's CDR3 is CASSWARGPYEQYF. CDR3 DNA sequence: TGTGCCAGCAGCTGGGCGCGGGGGCCCTACGAGCAGTACTTC.

The V call is TRBV7-6, the J call TRBJ2-3, with 11 bases that match TRBD2. The CDR3 is 17 amino acids. J was trimmed by 7 bases and V by 5 bases; bases with no gene match: 14. Germline values: CDR1 SGHVS, CDR2 FNYEAQ. The CDR3 DNA follows: TGTGCCAGCAGCCCAGCGGGCATAGCGGGGGGGCCGCATACGCAGTATTTT. Amino acid sequence: CASSPAGIAGGPHTQYF.

This clone was recorded only once. This sequence joins TRBV5-4 and TRBJ1-5; D is unclear. The CDR3 extends over 13 amino acids. Trimming shortened V by 0 bases and J by 7 bases, and 8 bases separated the two germline ends. CDR1 and CDR2 (germline): SGHNT, YYREEE (reference sequence). This CDR3 reads CASSLDGGQPQHF. The CDR3 nucleotides read TGTGCCAGCAGCTTGGACGGCGGCCAGCCCCAGCATTTT.

This chain connects TRBV5-1 to TRBJ2-7; TRBD1 aligns across 10 bases. The CDR3 consists of 14 residues. J gave up 5 bases and V 2 bases, and 4 bases lay outside the gene matches. In germline, CDR1 is SGHRS, CDR2 YFSETQ. CDR3 region: CASSLRQGANEQYF. The DNA of the CDR3 is TGCGCCAGCAGCTTACGACAGGGGGCGAACGAGCAGTACTTC.

The chain has TRBV6-5 and TRBJ2-3; a possible D gene is TRBD2 (5 bases). Germline V CDR1 and CDR2: MNHEY, SVGAGI. This CDR3 region has 15 residues. Trimming cost V 11 bases and J 0 bases, with 18 bases left between them. CDR3 coding DNA: TGTGCCTCCCATCGGGGTTCCATTAGCACAGATACGCAGTATTTT. Translation: CASHRGSISTDTQYF.

The rearrangement uses TRBV19 and TRBJ2-6, with a weak D call TRBD1 (6 bases). Germline V lookup: CDR1 LNHDA, CDR2 SQIVND (reference sequence). This CDR3 spans 17 amino acids. The V gene lost 1 base and the J gene lost 1 base, with 11 bases spanning the gap. The CDR3 DNA is TGTGCCAGTAGTATAGTACAGGGCTCTTCTGGGGCCAACGTCCTGACTTTC. Protein product: CASSIVQGSSGANVLTF. Full variable domain (remainder filled in from reference TRBV19 and TRBJ2-6): DGGITQSPKYLFRKEGQNVTLSCEQNLNHDAMYWYRQDPGQGLRLIYYSQIVNDFQKGDIAEGYSVSREKKESFPLTVTSAQKNPTAFYLCASSIVQGSSGANVLTFGAGSRLTVL.

The chain recombines TRBV27 with TRBJ2-7; the match to TRBD2 covers 9 bases. CDR1 is MNHEY and CDR2 is SMNVEV in the germline V gene (reference sequence). The junction had 5 bases not matched to a gene; V was cut back by 5 bases and J by 0 bases. The CDR3 extends over 15 amino acids. CDR3 DNA sequence: TGTGCCAGCAGTACTGCAGCGGGGGGCTCCTACGAGCAGTACTTC. This sequence encodes CASSTAAGGSYEQYF.

This chain links TRBV5-1 with TRBJ2-3, with D possibly TRBD2 on 6 matching bases. With 0 bases removed from V and 0 bases from J, the gap between germline ends came to 11 bases. This CDR3 has 16 amino acids. CDR1 is SGHRS, CDR2 YFSETQ, per germline. The CDR3 is CASSLGWGLSTDTQYF. The CDR3 region has the DNA TGCGCCAGCAGCTTGGGCTGGGGACTTAGCACAGATACGCAGTATTTT.

The gene calls are TRBV28 and TRBJ2-7, with 9 bases lining up with TRBD2. The germline V gene has CDR1 MDHEN and CDR2 SYDVKM. CDR3 length equals 14 residues. J lost 9 bases, V lost 2 bases, and 8 bases had no gene match. In DNA form, the CDR3 reads TGTGCCAGCAGTTTAGGCGGGAGGGCCTTTGGGCAGTACTTC. Translated, it gives CASSLGGRAFGQYF.

This chain joins TRBV30 and TRBJ1-2; TRBD1 matches at 7 bases. Germline V gives CDR1 GTSNPN, CDR2 SVGIG (reference sequence). The CDR3 has 11 residues. Losses at the gene ends were 5 bases for V and 4 bases for J; bases not matched to a gene: 1. CDR3 in amino acids: CAWHRGYGYTF. The CDR3 bases are TGTGCCTGGCACAGGGGCTATGGCTACACCTTC.

The chain joins TRBV30 to TRBJ1-1, with D unresolved. Germline CDR1 is GTSNPN and CDR2 is SVGIG (reference sequence). The CDR3 has 11 amino acids. Trimming cost V 4 bases and J 5 bases, with 8 bases left between them. The CDR3 is CAWIPGTEAFF. As DNA, the CDR3 is TGTGCCTGGATTCCGGGGACTGAAGCTTTCTTT.

This chain's CDR3 is CASSYGQPSYEQYF. The CDR3 DNA is TGTGCCAGCAGTTACGGGCAACCCTCCTACGAGCAGTACTTC. This chain connects TRBV6-5 to TRBJ2-7, with D uncertain. From germline, CDR1 is MNHEY and CDR2 SVGAGI. Trimming took off 2 bases at V and 0 bases at J, with 8 bases between the two ends. This CDR3 is 14 amino acids long.

The CDR3, as DNA: TGCGCCAGCAGCCAAGATCCCGGGGGGGCGTACGAGCAGTACTTC. Translating gives CASSQDPGGAYEQYF. The J gene is TRBJ2-7, the V gene TRBV4-1; 8 bases are shared with TRBD2. The CDR3 is 15 amino acids. Germline CDR1 reads MGHRA; CDR2 reads YSYEKL. Losses at the gene ends were 0 bases for V and 4 bases for J; bases not matched to a gene: 5.

The J gene is TRBJ2-7, the V gene TRBV2; 11 bases match TRBD1. The J segment lost 6 bases and the V segment lost 3 bases, leaving 10 bases of the junction unmatched. CDR1 and CDR2 from the germline V gene are SNHLY and FYNNEI. This CDR3 is built from 16 residues. The CDR3, as DNA: TGTGCCAGCAGTGACGGAGGACAGGGGGCAGGGGGCGAGCAGTACTTC. Encoded protein: CASSDGGQGAGGEQYF.

The chain recombines TRBV6-1 with TRBJ2-5; 8 nucleotides match TRBD2. The CDR3 is 16 residues long. V shed 0 bases, J shed 1 base, and the junction held 4 bases outside the gene matches. The germline CDR1 and CDR2 sequences are MNHNS and SASEGT. DNA for the CDR3: TGTGCCAGCAGTGAAGCTTCCGCGGGGGGCCAAGAGACCCAGTACTTC. Its protein is CASSEASAGGQETQYF.

V usage is TRBV13 and J usage is TRBJ2-1; perhaps TRBD2 as D (7 bases). The CDR3 sequence is 13 residues long. Looked up from germline, CDR1 is PRHDT and CDR2 is FYEKMQ (reference sequence). Trimming shortened V by 7 bases and J by 6 bases, and 13 bases separated the two germline ends. CDR3 sequence: CASMKRGGNEQFF. In DNA form, the CDR3 reads TGTGCCAGCATGAAGAGGGGGGGCAATGAGCAGTTCTTC.

The CDR3 protein is CASSLGGSQPQHF. As DNA, the CDR3 is TGTGCCAGCAGCTTAGGCGGCAGTCAGCCCCAGCATTTT. The chain links TRBV11-2 to TRBJ1-5, with D uncertain. V dropped 1 base and J dropped 6 bases, with 7 bases sitting between them. The CDR3 sequence is 13 residues long. The V gene's germline CDR1 is SGHAT and CDR2 FQNNGV. The whole variable domain, remainder taken from reference TRBV11-2 and TRBJ1-5, is EAGVAQSPRYKIIEKRQSVAFWCNPISGHATLYWYQQILGQGPKLLIQFQNNGVVDDSQLPKDRFSAERLKGVDSTLKIQPAKLEDSAVYLCASSLGGSQPQHFGDGTRLSIL.